The 3 T cell receptor beta chains below all came from one sample that was sequenced in a study of CD8 T cells in ankylosing spondylitis. Study-wide points: What seemed typical of ankylosing spondylitis blood was a TCR beta motif built from several highly homologous variants.

Their antigens remain unidentified. TCRdb reprocessed the 5' RACE reads with MiXCR, giving one entry per CDR3 protein. Here the sample spans hundreds of thousands of distinct CDR3 sequences, roughly 13% being singletons. The sample consisted of blood, either unsorted or a sorted T cell fraction (not recorded which). The receptors were sampled from a male donor with ankylosing spondylitis.

The V and J genes are TRBV20-1 and TRBJ1-5; D is uncertain. Germline V CDR1 and CDR2: DFQATT, SNEGSKA (reference sequence). Deletions cut 3 bases from V and 4 bases from J, with 16 bases between. The CDR3 covers 15 residues. CDR3 bases: TGCAGTGCTAGGGGAGTCGCAGAACCAAATCAGCCCCAGCATTTT. Its translation is CSARGVAEPNQPQHF.

The sample holds many counts of this clonotype. The chain carries TRBV20-1 and TRBJ1-5; the D gene is possibly TRBD1 (6 bases). V dropped 3 bases and J dropped 6 bases, with 24 bases sitting between them. Per germline, CDR1 DFQATT and CDR2 SNEGSKA (reference sequence). The CDR3 length is 17 residues. CDR3: CSARKFFGRGSGQPQHF. The CDR3 DNA reads as TGCAGTGCTAGGAAATTTTTCGGCAGGGGATCGGGTCAGCCCCAGCATTTT.

V usage is TRBV6-2 or TRBV6-3 and J usage is TRBJ2-3; no clear D gene. The V gene's germline CDR1 is MNHEY and CDR2 SVGEGT. V dropped 4 bases and J dropped 5 bases, with 7 bases sitting between them. The CDR3 length is 12 residues. For the CDR3, the DNA is TGTGCCAGCAGTTTTATTGGAGATACGCAGTATTTT. The encoded protein is CASSFIGDTQYF.